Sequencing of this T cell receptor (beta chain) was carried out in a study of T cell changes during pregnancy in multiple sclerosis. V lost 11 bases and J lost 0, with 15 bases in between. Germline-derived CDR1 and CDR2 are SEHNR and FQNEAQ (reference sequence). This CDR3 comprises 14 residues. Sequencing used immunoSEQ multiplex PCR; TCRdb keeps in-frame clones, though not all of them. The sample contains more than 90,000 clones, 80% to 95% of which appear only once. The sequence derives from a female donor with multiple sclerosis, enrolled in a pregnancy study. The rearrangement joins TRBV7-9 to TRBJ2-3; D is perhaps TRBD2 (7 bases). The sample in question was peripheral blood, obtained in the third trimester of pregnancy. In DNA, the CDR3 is TGTGCCTTAAGGGGGGGGATTAGCACAGATACGCAGTATTTT. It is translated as CALRGGISTDTQYF.